The subject of this entry is one TCR beta chain. Its target is not known. Donors, without exception, were Caucasian adults residing in Nashville, Tennessee. These data are taken from a study of shared clonotypes between healthy human individuals. Whole-study findings and limits: Clonotype sharing among the donors was expected to vary with sequencing depth.

This was a deep-level run. Produced via immunoSEQ multiplex PCR; TCRdb's table is partial and in-frame only. The repertoire consists of around 720,000 clones, with around 73% occurring once and the leading ten covering under 2%. This CDR3 is 11 amino acids long. Germline CDR1 reads SQVTM; CDR2 reads ANQGSEA. Between the trimmed V and J ends, which lost 5 bases and 2 bases, there was a span of 7 bases. The chain couples TRBV29-1 to TRBJ2-7, with D uncertain. The sequence derives from a woman aged 25 to 39 in good health. The sequenced sample consisted of memory CD4+ T cells sorted from blood. Subset specified: CD45RA-negative fraction. The CDR3 sequence: CSVRWTYEQYF. In nucleotides, the CDR3 is TGCAGCGTTAGATGGACCTACGAGCAGTACTTC.